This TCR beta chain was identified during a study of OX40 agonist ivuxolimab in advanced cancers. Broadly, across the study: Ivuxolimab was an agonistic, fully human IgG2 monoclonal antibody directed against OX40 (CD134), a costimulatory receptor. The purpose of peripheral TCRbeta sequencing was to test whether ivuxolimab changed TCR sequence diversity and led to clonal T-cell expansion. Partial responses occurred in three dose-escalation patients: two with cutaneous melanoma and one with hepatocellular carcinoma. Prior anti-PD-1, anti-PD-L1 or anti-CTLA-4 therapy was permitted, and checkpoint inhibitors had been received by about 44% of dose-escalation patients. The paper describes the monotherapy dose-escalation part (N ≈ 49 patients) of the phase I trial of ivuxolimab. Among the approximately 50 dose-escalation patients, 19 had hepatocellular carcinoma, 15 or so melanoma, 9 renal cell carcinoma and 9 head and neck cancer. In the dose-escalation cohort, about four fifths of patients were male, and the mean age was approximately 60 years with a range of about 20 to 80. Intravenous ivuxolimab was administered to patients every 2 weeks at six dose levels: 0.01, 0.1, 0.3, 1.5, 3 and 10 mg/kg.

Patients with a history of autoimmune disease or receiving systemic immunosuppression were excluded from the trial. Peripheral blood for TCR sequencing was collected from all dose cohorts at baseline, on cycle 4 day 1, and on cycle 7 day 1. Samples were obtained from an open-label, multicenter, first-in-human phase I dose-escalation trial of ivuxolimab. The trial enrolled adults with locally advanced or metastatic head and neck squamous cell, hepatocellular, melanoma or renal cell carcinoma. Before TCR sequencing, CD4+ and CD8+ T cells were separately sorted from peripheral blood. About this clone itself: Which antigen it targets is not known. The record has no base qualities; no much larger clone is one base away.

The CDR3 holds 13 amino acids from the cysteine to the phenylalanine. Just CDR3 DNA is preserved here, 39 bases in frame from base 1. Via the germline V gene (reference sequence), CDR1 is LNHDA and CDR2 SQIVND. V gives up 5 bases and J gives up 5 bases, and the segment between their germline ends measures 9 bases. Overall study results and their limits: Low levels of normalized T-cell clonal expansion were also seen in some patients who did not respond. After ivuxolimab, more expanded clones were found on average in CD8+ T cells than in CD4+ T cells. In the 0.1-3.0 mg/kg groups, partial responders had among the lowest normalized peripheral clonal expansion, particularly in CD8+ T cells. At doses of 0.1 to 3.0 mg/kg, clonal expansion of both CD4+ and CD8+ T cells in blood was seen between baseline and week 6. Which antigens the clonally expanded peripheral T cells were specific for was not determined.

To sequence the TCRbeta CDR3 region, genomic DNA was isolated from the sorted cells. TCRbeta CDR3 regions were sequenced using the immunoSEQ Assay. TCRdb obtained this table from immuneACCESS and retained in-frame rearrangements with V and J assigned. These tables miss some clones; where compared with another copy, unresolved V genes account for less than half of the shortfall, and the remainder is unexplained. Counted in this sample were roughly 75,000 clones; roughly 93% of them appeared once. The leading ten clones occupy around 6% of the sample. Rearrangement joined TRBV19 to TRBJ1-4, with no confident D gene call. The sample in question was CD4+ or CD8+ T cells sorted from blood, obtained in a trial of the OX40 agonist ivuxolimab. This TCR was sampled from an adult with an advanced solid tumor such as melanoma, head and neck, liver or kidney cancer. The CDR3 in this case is CASSAFLNEKLFF. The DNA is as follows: TGTGCCAGTAGTGCCTTTTTAAATGAAAAACTGTTTTTT.